Shown below are 9 T cell receptor beta chains from a single sample sequenced in a study of T cells in Graves' hyperthyroidism and ophthalmopathy. TCR beta CDR3 region amplification was performed from RNA transcripts. The TCR CDR3 was amplified in a first-round RT-PCR using the HTBI primer set. TCRdb re-called the multiplex PCR reads with MiXCR, one entry per CDR3 protein. The table lists more than 450,000 distinct CDR3 sequences, just under 20% of them singletons. The sample consisted of blood. These TCRs come from a man aged 35 to 55 with Graves' ophthalmopathy.

This chain links TRBV7-9 with TRBJ1-4; no definite D call. The CDR3 has 14 residues. Germline CDR1 is SEHNR and CDR2 is FQNEAQ (reference sequence). Trimming removed 4 bases from V and 7 bases from J, with 13 bases in between. The CDR3 spells CASSSTSDGEKLFF. The CDR3 nucleotides read TGTGCCAGCAGCTCCACCAGTGATGGTGAAAAACTGTTTTTT.

The table lists this clonotype with many counts. This chain joins TRBV20-1 and TRBJ2-3, with D possibly TRBD2 on 5 matching bases. Trimming took 3 bases from V and 2 from J, leaving 21 bases between them. CDR1 and CDR2 (germline): DFQATT, SNEGSKA (reference sequence). This CDR3 region has 17 residues. CDR3 sequence (DNA): TGCAGTGCTAGCCCCTCTAGCCGGACCACCTACACAGATACGCAGTATTTT. Translation: CSASPSSRTTYTDTQYF.

This clonotype was seen only a few times. The rearrangement joins TRBV6-1 to TRBJ2-7; D might be TRBD1 (6 bases). Germline V CDR1 and CDR2: MNHNS, SASEGT. Trimming removed 6 bases at V and 7 bases at J, with 16 bases between. The CDR3 sequence is 13 residues long. CDR3 bases: TGTGCCAGCAGCACCACAGGGATGGGAGAGCAGTACTTC. It specifies CASSTTGMGEQYF.

This clonotype was detected many times. The V call is TRBV20-1, the J call TRBJ2-3, with 7 bases lining up with TRBD1. Trimming removed 1 base from V and 2 bases from J; junction bases left unmatched: 3. The CDR3 totals 14 residues. CDR1 is DFQATT and CDR2 is SNEGSKA in the germline V gene (reference sequence). For the CDR3, the DNA is TGCAGTGCTAGAGGGGGACAGCTCACAGATACGCAGTATTTT. Encoded protein: CSARGGQLTDTQYF.

This clonotype was seen ten or more times. The chain combines TRBV7-9 with TRBJ2-1; possible D gene TRBD2, 6 bases. Per the germline V gene, CDR1 is SEHNR and CDR2 is FQNEAQ (reference sequence). The V gene lost 1 base and the J gene lost 5 bases, with 12 bases spanning the gap. This CDR3 spans 15 amino acids. The CDR3, as DNA: TGTGCCAGCAGCTTAGGCTGGTGGGGGGACAATGAGCAGTTCTTC. It specifies CASSLGWWGDNEQFF.

The chain has TRBV7-2 and TRBJ2-7, with D possibly TRBD2 on 6 matching bases. The CDR3 has 15 amino acids. Trimming shortened V by 9 bases and J by 5 bases, and 23 bases separated the two germline ends. Germline V gene sequence: CDR1 SGHTA, CDR2 FQGNSA. The CDR3 protein is CASSTSGLSINEQYF. DNA of the CDR3: TGTGCCAGTAGTACTTCGGGACTTTCTATAAACGAGCAGTACTTC.

This clonotype was counted between two and nine times. The rearrangement uses TRBV30 and TRBJ1-2; tentative D call: TRBD1 (6 bases). Germline CDR1 and CDR2: GTSNPN and SVGIG (reference sequence). The CDR3 spans 14 residues. Trimming took 4 bases from V and 8 from J, leaving 20 bases between them. The chain's CDR3 is CAWTQGGGARGYTF. CDR3 sequence (DNA): TGTGCCTGGACCCAAGGAGGGGGGGCTCGGGGCTACACCTTC.

CDR3 amino acids: CASSQDSRALSYEQYF. The CDR3 DNA reads TGTGCCAGCAGCCAAGATTCTAGGGCCCTCTCCTACGAGCAGTACTTC. The chain links TRBV3-2 to TRBJ2-7; no DNA check was done on the table's D call, TRBD2. TRBV3-2 is a known pseudogene. The CDR3 runs to 16 residues.

Only a few counts were recorded for this clonotype. V is TRBV29-1 and J is TRBJ2-3; 11 bases align to TRBD2. The trim removed 5 bases at V and 0 bases at J, leaving 10 bases unmatched. CDR1 and CDR2 (germline): SQVTM, ANQGSEA. This CDR3 is 17 amino acids long. The CDR3 loop is CSVPHGLAGLSTDTQYF. The CDR3 nucleotides are TGCAGCGTTCCCCATGGACTAGCGGGCCTGAGCACAGATACGCAGTATTTT.